This passage covers 3 T cell receptor beta chains from one sample sequenced in a study of blood T cell repertoires in COVID-19. Libraries were prepared by immunoSEQ multiplex PCR; TCRdb keeps only in-frame clonotypes and omits some of them. The sample lists around 30,000 clones, roughly 80% occurring once. Sequenced material: peripheral blood. These receptors were taken from an elderly man with active or convalescent COVID-19.

This clone has only one observation. The J gene is TRBJ2-5, the V gene TRBV7-9; 8 positions agree with TRBD1. The CDR3 has 14 residues. The junction had 6 bases not matched to a gene; V was cut back by 5 bases and J by 4 bases. Germline CDR1 SEHNR, CDR2 FQNEAQ (reference sequence). This chain's CDR3 is CASSPRTGRETQYF. The CDR3 coding sequence is TGTGCCAGCAGCCCCCGGACAGGGCGAGAGACCCAGTACTTC.

V and J are TRBV24-1 and TRBJ2-1; 9 bases align to TRBD1. Germline V CDR1 and CDR2: KGHDR, SFDVKD. CDR3 length: 16 residues. The ends lost 4 bases at V and 2 bases at J; junction bases unmatched: 5. In nucleotides, the CDR3 is TGTGCCACCAGTGACGGGACAGGGAGCCCCTACAATGAGCAGTTCTTC. This gives the protein CATSDGTGSPYNEQFF.

The chain links TRBV5-1 to TRBJ1-1; D not certain. The V gene lost 0 bases and the J gene lost 0 bases, with 21 bases spanning the gap. The CDR3 sequence is 19 residues long. Per germline, CDR1 SGHRS and CDR2 YFSETQ. The DNA of the CDR3 is TGCGCCAGCAGCTTGGCGGCCCAGGCAGTAATGGTCATGAACACTGAAGCTTTCTTT. Translating it yields CASSLAAQAVMVMNTEAFF.